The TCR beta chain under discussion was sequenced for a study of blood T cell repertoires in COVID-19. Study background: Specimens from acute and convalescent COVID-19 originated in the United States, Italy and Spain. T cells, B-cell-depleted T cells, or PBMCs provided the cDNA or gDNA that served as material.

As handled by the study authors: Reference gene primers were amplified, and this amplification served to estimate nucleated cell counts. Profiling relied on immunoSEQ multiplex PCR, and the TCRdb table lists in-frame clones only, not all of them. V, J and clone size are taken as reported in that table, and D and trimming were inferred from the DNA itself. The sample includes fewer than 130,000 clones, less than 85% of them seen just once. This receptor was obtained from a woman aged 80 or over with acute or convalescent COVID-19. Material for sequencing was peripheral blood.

CDR3 nucleotides: TGTGCCTGCACTAGCGGGAGGACAGATACGCAGTATTTT. It codes for CACTSGRTDTQYF. J is TRBJ2-3 and V is TRBV30, with 12 bases fitting TRBD2. Looked up from germline, CDR1 is GTSNPN and CDR2 is SVGIG (reference sequence). Trimming cost V 6 bases and J 3 bases; bases outside gene matches: 1. CDR3 size: 13 residues.